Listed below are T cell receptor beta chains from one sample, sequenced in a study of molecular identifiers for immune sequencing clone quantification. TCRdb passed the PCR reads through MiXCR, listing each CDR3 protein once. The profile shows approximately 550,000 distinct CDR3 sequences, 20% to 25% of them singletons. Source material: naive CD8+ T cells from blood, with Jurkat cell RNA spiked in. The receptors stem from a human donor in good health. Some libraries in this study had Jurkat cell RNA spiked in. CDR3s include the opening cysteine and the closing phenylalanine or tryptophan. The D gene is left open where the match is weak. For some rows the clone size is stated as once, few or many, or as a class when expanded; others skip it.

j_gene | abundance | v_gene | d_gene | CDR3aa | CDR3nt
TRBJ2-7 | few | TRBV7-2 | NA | CASSLSNTGDYSYEQYF | TGTGCCAGCAGCTTATCGAATACAGGGGACTACTCCTACGAGCAGTACTTC
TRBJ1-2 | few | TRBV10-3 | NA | CAISGPPGYGYTF | TGTGCCATCAGTGGACCCCCTGGTTATGGCTACACCTTC
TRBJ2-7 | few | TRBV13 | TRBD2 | CASSLGLGLAGARFYEQYF | TGTGCCAGCAGCTTAGGCCTCGGACTAGCGGGGGCCCGATTCTACGAGCAGTACTTC
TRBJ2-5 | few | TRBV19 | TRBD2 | CANTSGRFQETQYF | TGTGCCAATACTAGCGGGAGGTTCCAAGAGACCCAGTACTTC
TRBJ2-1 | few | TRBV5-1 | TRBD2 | CASSWTSGDLVNEQFF | TGCGCCAGCAGCTGGACTAGCGGGGACCTAGTTAATGAGCAGTTCTTC
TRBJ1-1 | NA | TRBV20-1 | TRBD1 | CSARDRGTGGYEAFF | TGCAGTGCTAGAGATCGTGGGACAGGAGGATATGAAGCTTTCTTT
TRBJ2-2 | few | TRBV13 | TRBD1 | CASRQGANTGELFF | TGTGCCAGCAGACAGGGGGCGAACACCGGGGAGCTGTTTTTT
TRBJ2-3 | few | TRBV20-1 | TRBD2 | CSARPPGASGGSAHTQYF | TGCAGTGCTAGACCACCGGGGGCTAGCGGGGGGTCGGCACATACGCAGTATTTT
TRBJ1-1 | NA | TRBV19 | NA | CVSSVSGYTEAFF | TGTGTCAGTAGTGTCTCGGGATACACTGAAGCTTTCTTT
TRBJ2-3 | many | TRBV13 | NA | CASSSTRGDTQYF | TGTGCCAGCAGCTCCACCCGAGGGGATACGCAGTATTTT
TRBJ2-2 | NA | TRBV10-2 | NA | CASSDQMNTGELFF | TGCGCCAGCAGTGACCAGATGAACACCGGGGAGCTGTTTTTT
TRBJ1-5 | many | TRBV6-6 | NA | CASSYLSVSPSNQPQHF | TGTGCCAGCAGTTATCTTTCGGTGAGCCCTTCGAATCAGCCCCAGCATTTT
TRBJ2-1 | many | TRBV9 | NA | CASSGRDRDLYNEQFF | TGTGCCAGCAGCGGGAGGGACCGGGACTTGTACAATGAGCAGTTCTTC
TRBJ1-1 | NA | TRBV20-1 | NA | CSARSGSTEAFF | TGCAGTGCTAGATCGGGTAGCACTGAAGCTTTCTTT
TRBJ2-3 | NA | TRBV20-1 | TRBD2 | CSAGKRGRSTDTQYF | TGCAGTGCAGGAAAGCGGGGCCGTAGCACAGATACGCAGTATTTT
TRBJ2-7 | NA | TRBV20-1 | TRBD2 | CSATGLVGGGYEQYF | TGCAGTGCTACGGGACTAGTGGGAGGAGGGTACGAGCAGTACTTC
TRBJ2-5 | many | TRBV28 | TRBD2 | CASSPLLAGEETQYF | TGTGCCAGCAGTCCCCTTCTAGCGGGAGAAGAGACCCAGTACTTC
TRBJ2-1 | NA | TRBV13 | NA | CASNEGKIVYNEQFF | TGTGCCAGCAACGAAGGGAAAATAGTCTACAATGAGCAGTTCTTC
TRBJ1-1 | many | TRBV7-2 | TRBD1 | CASSLVTLGTGWTEAFF | TGTGCCAGCAGCTTAGTGACCCTAGGGACAGGGTGGACTGAAGCTTTCTTT
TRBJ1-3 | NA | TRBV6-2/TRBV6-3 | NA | CASSPSGTTIHF | TGTGCCAGCAGTCCCTCCGGGACAACCATACATTTT
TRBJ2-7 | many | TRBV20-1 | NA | CSARASYEQYF | TGCAGTGCTAGAGCCTCCTACGAGCAGTACTTC
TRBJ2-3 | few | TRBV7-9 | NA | CASSENTDTQYF | TGTGCCAGCTCTGAAAACACAGATACGCAGTATTTT
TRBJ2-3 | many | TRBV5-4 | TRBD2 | CASSLELAGVVDTQYF | TGTGCCAGCAGCTTGGAACTAGCGGGGGTAGTAGATACGCAGTATTTT
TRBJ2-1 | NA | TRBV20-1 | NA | CSAPGWGLNEQFF | TGCAGTGCTCCAGGCTGGGGTCTGAATGAGCAGTTCTTC
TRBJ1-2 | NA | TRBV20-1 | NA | CSAVRPPRDTLEGYTF | TGCAGTGCTGTACGGCCCCCTCGGGACACCCTGGAGGGCTACACCTTC
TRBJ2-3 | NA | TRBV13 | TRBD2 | CASSLGLAGGDTQCF | TGTGCCAGCAGCTTAGGTCTAGCGGGGGGAGATACGCAGTGTTTT
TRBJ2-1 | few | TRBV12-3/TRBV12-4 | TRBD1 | CASSLASGTGDLYNEQFF | TGTGCCAGCAGTTTAGCCTCAGGGACAGGGGACTTATACAATGAGCAGTTCTTC
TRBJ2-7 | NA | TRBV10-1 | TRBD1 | CASSESTGSEQYF | TGCGCCAGCAGTGAGTCGACAGGGAGTGAGCAGTACTTC
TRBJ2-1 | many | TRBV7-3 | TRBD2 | CASSFGLAGDEQFF | TGTGCCAGCAGCTTCGGACTAGCGGGAGATGAGCAGTTCTTC
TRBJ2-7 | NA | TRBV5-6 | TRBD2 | CASTSLAGGLYSYEQYF | TGTGCCAGCACCTCACTAGCGGGAGGATTATACTCCTACGAGCAGTACTTC
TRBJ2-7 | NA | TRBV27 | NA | CASGHPTYEQYF | TGTGCCAGCGGACACCCGACCTACGAGCAGTACTTC
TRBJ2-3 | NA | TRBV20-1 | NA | CSARAIVENGSWDTQYF | TGCAGTGCTAGAGCTATAGTAGAAAACGGGAGCTGGGATACGCAGTATTTT
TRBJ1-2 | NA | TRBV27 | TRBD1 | CASSPGQGTFTQRDYGYTF | TGTGCCAGCAGTCCCGGACAGGGAACCTTTACGCAACGGGACTATGGCTACACCTTC
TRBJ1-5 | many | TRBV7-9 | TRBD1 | CASSAGQGAIVGNQPQHF | TGTGCCAGCAGCGCCGGACAGGGGGCTATTGTGGGCAATCAGCCCCAGCATTTT
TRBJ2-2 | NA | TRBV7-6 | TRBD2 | CASSSETSGSTGELFF | TGTGCCAGCAGCTCAGAGACTAGCGGGAGTACCGGGGAGCTGTTTTTT
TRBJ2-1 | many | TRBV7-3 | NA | CASSSKSGLDYNEQFF | TGTGCCAGCAGCTCGAAAAGCGGGCTTGACTACAATGAGCAGTTCTTC
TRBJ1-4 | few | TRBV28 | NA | CASSRRLDEKLFF | TGTGCCAGCAGCCGGCGGTTGGATGAAAAACTGTTTTTT
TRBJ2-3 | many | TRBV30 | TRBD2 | CAWMLGAGGKDTQYF | TGTGCCTGGATGCTAGGAGCGGGGGGGAAAGATACGCAGTATTTT
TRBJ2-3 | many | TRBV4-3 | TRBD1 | CASSQGGRGLSDTQYF | TGCGCCAGCAGCCAAGGGGGCAGGGGGCTGTCAGATACGCAGTATTTT
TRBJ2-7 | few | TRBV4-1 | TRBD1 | CASSQDSGGLDEQYF | TGCGCCAGCAGCCAAGATTCAGGGGGTCTAGACGAGCAGTACTTC
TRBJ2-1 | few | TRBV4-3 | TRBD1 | CASSQEDRGDNEQFF | TGCGCCAGCAGCCAGGAGGACAGGGGTGACAATGAGCAGTTCTTC
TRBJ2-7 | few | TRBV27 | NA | CASSLKGHAYEQYF | TGTGCCAGCAGTTTAAAGGGACACGCCTACGAGCAGTACTTC
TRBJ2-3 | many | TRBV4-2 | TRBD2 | CASSRSSGGTDTQYF | TGTGCCAGCAGCCGTTCTAGCGGGGGCACAGATACGCAGTATTTT
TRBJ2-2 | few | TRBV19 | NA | CASSIMGTSGELFF | TGTGCCAGTAGTATAATGGGGACCTCCGGGGAGCTGTTTTTT
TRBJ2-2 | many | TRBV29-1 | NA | CSVSGAPLTSTGELFF | TGCAGCGTTTCAGGGGCACCTCTTACGAGCACCGGGGAGCTGTTTTTT
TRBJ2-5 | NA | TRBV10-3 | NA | CAIGTELAQETQYF | TGTGCCATCGGGACTGAACTAGCCCAAGAGACCCAGTACTTC
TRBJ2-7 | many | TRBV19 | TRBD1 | CASSIGTGGYEQYF | TGCGCCAGCAGCATCGGGACAGGGGGCTACGAGCAGTACTTC
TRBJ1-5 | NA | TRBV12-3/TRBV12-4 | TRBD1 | CASRHGQGNQPQRF | TGTGCCAGCAGACATGGACAGGGCAATCAGCCCCAGCGTTTT
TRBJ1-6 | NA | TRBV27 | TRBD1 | CASNPWGTGGSPLHF | TGTGCCAGCAATCCCTGGGGGACAGGGGGTTCACCCCTCCACTTT
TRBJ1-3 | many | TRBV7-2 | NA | CASSLLNSGNTIYF | TGTGCCAGCAGCTTATTGAACTCTGGAAACACCATATATTTT
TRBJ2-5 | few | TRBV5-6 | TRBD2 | CASGGEAGLEETQYF | TGTGCCAGTGGGGGGGAAGCGGGGCTCGAAGAGACCCAGTACTTC
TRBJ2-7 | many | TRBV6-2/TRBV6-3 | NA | CASTYGDGYEQYF | TGTGCCAGCACCTACGGGGACGGCTACGAGCAGTACTTC
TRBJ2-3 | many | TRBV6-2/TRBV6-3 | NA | CAAATPDSITDTQYF | TGTGCCGCCGCAACCCCTGACAGTATCACAGATACGCAGTATTTT
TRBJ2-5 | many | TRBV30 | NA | CAWSVLGSGETQYF | TGTGCCTGGAGTGTCTTGGGGTCCGGGGAGACCCAGTACTTC
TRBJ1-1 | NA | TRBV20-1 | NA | CSAHWTENTEAFF | TGCAGTGCTCACTGGACAGAAAACACTGAAGCTTTCTTT
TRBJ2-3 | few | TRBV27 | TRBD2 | CASSDGLAGYTDTQYF | TGTGCCAGCAGTGACGGACTAGCGGGGTACACAGATACGCAGTATTTT
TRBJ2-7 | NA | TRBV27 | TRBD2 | CASSVTSGMGEQHF | TGTGCCAGCAGTGTGACTAGCGGGATGGGCGAGCAGCACTTC
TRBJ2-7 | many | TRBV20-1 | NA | CSAHGENSYEQYF | TGCAGTGCTCACGGGGAGAATTCCTACGAGCAGTACTTC
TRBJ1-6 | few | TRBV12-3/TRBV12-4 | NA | CASRFGGPLHF | TGTGCCAGCAGATTTGGCGGACCCCTCCACTTT